This T cell receptor beta chain comes out of a study of T cells in Graves' hyperthyroidism and ophthalmopathy. The cohort's ophthalmopathy patients, a group with duration under 3 months, had a Clinical Activity Score of at least 3 and a NOSPECS grade of at least 4. Germline loops: CDR1 SGHTA, CDR2 FQGNSA. V lost 5 bases and J lost 3, with 12 bases in between. CDR3 size: 14 residues. This clonotype was seen many times. Template material for amplifying TCR beta CDR3 regions consisted of RNA transcripts. An initial round of RT-PCR targeting the TCR CDR3 relied on the HTBI primer set. TCRdb reprocessed the multiplex PCR reads with MiXCR, giving one entry per CDR3 protein. This sample carries roughly 600,000 distinct CDR3 sequences, roughly 15% of them seen once, and the ten largest clones take under 15%.

The material sequenced was blood. The chain joins TRBV7-2 to TRBJ2-3, with a weak D call TRBD2 (5 bases). The receptor's source is a woman aged 50 to 65 with Graves' ophthalmopathy. CDR3 bases: TGTGCCAGCAGCCACGAGGGCTTGACAGATACGCAGTATTTT. Protein product: CASSHEGLTDTQYF.